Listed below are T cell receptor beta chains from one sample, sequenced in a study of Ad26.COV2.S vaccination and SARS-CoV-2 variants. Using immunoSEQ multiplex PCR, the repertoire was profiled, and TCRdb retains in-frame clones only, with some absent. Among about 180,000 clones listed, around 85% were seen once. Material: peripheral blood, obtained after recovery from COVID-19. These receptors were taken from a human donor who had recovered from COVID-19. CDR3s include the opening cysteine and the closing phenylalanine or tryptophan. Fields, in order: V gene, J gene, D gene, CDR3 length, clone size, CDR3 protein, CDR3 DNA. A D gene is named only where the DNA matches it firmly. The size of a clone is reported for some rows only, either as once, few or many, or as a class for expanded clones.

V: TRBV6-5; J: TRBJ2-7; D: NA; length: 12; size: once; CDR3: CASTQTHYEQYF; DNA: TGTGCCAGCACTCAAACCCACTACGAGCAGTACTTC
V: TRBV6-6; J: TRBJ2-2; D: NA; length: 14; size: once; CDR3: CASRTDRNTGELFF; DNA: TGTGCCAGCAGAACCGACAGGAACACCGGGGAGCTGTTTTTT
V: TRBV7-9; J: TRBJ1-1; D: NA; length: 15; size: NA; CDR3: CASRPPTGGTGEAFF; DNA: TGTGCCAGCAGGCCTCCTACAGGAGGCACCGGTGAAGCTTTCTTT
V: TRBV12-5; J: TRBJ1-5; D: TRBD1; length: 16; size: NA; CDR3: CASGLARDRGVKPQHF; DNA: TGTGCTAGTGGTTTGGCCCGGGACAGGGGGGTAAAGCCCCAGCATTTT
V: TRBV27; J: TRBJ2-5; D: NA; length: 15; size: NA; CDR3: CASMVRGEWGETQYF; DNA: TGTGCCAGCATGGTCCGAGGGGAGTGGGGGGAGACCCAGTACTTC
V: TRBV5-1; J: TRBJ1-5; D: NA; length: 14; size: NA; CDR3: CASSQDGRDQPQHF; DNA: TGCGCCAGCAGCCAGGACGGAAGGGATCAGCCCCAGCATTTT
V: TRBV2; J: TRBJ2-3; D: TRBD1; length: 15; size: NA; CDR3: CASSRHRGSTDTQYF; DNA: TGTGCCAGCAGTCGGCACAGGGGGAGCACAGATACGCAGTATTTT
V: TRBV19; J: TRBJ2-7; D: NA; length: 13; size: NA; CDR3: CASSLELGYEQYF; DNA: TGTGCCAGTAGTCTTGAGCTAGGTTACGAGCAGTACTTC
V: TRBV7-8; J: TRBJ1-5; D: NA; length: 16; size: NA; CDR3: CASSEREDWGNQPQHF; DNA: TGTGCCAGCAGCGAGAGGGAAGATTGGGGTAATCAGCCCCAGCATTTT
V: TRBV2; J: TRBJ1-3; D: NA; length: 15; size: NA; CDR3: CASSVFSGAGNTIYF; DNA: TGTGCCAGCAGTGTCTTTTCAGGGGCTGGAAACACCATATATTTT
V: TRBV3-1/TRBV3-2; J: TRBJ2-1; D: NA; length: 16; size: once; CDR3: CASSRDTLHSYNEQFF; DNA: TGTGCCAGCAGCCGGGACACATTACACTCCTACAATGAGCAGTTCTTC
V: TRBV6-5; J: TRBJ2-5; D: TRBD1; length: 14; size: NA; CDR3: CASSIGTAQETQYF; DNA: TGTGCCAGCAGTATTGGGACAGCGCAAGAGACCCAGTACTTC
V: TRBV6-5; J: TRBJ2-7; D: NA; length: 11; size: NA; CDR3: CASSYNYEQYF; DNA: TGTGCCAGCAGTTACAACTACGAGCAGTACTTC
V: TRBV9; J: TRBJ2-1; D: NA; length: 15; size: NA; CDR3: CASSVGGDSSNEQFF; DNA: TGTGCCAGCAGCGTAGGGGGAGACTCTAGCAATGAGCAGTTCTTC
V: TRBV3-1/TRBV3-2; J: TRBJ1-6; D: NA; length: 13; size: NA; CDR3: CASSQEANSPLHF; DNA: TGTGCCAGCAGCCAAGAGGCAAATTCACCCCTCCACTTT
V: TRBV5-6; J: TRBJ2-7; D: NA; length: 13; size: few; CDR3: CASSLGGRAEQYF; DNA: TGTGCCAGCAGCTTGGGAGGGAGAGCCGAGCAGTACTTC
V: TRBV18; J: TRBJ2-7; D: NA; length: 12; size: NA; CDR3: CASSPQGSEQYF; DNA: TGTGCCAGCTCACCACAGGGCTCCGAGCAGTACTTC
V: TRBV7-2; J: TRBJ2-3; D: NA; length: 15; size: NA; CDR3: CASSLGVTSTDTQYF; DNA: TGTGCCAGCAGCTTAGGGGTTACTAGCACAGATACGCAGTATTTT
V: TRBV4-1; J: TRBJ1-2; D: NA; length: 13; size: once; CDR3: CASSQGEGNGYTF; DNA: TGCGCCAGCAGCCAAGGGGAGGGTAATGGCTACACCTTC
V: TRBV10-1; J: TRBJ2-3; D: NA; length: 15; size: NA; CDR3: CASSESGRSADTQYF; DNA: TGCGCCAGCAGTGAGTCGGGACGTAGCGCAGATACGCAGTATTTT
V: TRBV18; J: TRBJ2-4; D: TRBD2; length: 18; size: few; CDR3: CASSGPGLAGARWNIQYF; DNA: TGTGCCAGCTCGGGGCCGGGACTAGCGGGGGCGCGGTGGAACATTCAGTACTTC
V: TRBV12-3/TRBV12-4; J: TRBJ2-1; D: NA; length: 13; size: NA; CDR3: CASSFDINNEQFF; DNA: TGTGCCAGCAGTTTCGACATAAACAATGAGCAGTTCTTC
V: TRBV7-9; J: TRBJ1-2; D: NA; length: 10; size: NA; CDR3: CASQGYGYTF; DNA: TGTGCCAGTCAAGGCTATGGCTACACCTTC
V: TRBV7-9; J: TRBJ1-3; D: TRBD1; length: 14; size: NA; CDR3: CASSSPDRGNTIYF; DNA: TGTGCCAGCAGCTCCCCCGACAGGGGCAACACCATATATTTT
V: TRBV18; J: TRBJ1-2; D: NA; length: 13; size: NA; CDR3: CASSPDQVSGYTF; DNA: TGTGCCAGCTCTCCGGACCAAGTCTCCGGCTACACCTTC
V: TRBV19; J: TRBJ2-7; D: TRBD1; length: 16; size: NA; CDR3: CASSIMGQGLDYEQYF; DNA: TGTGCCAGTAGTATTATGGGACAGGGGTTGGACTACGAGCAGTACTTC
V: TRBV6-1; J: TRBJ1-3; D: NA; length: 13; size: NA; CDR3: CASSEEAGNTIYF; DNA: TGTGCCAGCAGTGAAGAAGCGGGGAACACCATATATTTT